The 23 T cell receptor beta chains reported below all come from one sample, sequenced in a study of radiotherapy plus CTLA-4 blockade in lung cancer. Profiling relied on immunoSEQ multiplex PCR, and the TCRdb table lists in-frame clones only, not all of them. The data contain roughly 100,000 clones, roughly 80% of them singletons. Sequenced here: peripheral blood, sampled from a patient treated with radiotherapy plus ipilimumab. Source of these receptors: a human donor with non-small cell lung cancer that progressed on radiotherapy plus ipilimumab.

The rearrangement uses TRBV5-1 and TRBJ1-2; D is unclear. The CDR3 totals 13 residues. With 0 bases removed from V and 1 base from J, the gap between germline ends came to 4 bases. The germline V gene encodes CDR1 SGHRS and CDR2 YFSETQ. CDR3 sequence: CASSLDSNYGYTF. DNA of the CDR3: TGCGCCAGCAGCTTGGACAGTAACTATGGCTACACCTTC.

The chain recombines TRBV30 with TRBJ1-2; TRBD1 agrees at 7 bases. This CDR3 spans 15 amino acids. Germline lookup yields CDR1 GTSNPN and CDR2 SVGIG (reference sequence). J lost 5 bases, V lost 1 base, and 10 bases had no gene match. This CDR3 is CAWSGNQGGGYGYTF. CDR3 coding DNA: TGTGCCTGGAGTGGTAACCAGGGGGGCGGGTATGGCTACACCTTC. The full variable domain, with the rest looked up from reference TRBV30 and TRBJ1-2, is SQTIHQWPATLVQPVGSPLSLECTVEGTSNPNLYWYRQAAGRGLQLLFYSVGIGQISSEVPQNLSASRPQDRQFILSSKKLLLSDSGFYLCAWSGNQGGGYGYTFGSGTRLTVV.

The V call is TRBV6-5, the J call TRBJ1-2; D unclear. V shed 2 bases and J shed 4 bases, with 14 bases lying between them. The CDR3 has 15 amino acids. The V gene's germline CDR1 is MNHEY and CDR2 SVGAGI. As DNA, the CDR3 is TGTGCCAGCAGTTACCTGGGCCAGAATCTCTATGGCTACACCTTC. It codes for CASSYLGQNLYGYTF.

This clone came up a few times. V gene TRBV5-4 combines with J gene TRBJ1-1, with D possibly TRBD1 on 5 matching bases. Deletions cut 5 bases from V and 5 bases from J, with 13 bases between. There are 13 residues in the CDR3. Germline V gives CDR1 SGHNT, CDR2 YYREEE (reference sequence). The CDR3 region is CASRTAGRTEAFF. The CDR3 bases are TGTGCCAGCAGGACGGCGGGGCGGACTGAAGCTTTCTTT.

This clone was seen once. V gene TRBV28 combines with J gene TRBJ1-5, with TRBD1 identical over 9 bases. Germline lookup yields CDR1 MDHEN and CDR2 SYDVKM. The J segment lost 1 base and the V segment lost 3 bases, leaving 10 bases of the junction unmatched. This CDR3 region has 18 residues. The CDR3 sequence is CASSLATGGIKSNQPQHF. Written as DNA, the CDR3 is TGTGCCAGCAGTTTGGCGACAGGGGGTATTAAGAGCAATCAGCCCCAGCATTTT.

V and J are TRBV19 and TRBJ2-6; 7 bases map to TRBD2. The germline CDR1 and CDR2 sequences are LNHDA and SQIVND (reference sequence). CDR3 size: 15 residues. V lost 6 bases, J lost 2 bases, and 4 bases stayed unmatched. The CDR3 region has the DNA TGTGCCAGTAGCTTGGCGGGGGCTGGGGCCAACGTCCTGACTTTC. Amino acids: CASSLAGAGANVLTF. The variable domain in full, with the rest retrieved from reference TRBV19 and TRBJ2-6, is DGGITQSPKYLFRKEGQNVTLSCEQNLNHDAMYWYRQDPGQGLRLIYYSQIVNDFQKGDIAEGYSVSREKKESFPLTVTSAQKNPTAFYLCASSLAGAGANVLTFGAGSRLTVL.

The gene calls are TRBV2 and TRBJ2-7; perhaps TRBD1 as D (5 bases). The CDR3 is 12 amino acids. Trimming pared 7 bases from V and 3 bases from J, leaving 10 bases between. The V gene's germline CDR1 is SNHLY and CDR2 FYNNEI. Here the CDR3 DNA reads TGTGCCAGCACCCCGCAGGGCTACGAGCAGTACTTC. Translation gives CASTPQGYEQYF. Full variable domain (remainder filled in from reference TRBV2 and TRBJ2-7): EPEVTQTPSHQVTQMGQEVILRCVPISNHLYFYWYRQILGQKVEFLVSFYNNEISEKSEIFDDQFSVERPDGSNFTLKIRSTKLEDSAMYFCASTPQGYEQYFGPGTRLTVT.

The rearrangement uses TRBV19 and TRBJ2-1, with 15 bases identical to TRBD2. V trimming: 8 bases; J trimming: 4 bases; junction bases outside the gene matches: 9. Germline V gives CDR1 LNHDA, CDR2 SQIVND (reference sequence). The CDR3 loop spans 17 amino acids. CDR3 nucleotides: TGTGCCAGTCTTGGACTAGCGGGAGGGCTAAAGTACAATGAGCAGTTCTTC. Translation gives CASLGLAGGLKYNEQFF.

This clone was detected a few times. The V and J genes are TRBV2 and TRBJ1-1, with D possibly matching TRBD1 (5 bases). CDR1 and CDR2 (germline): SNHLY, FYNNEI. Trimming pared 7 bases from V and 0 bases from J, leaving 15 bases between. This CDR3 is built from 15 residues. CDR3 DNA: TGTGCCAGCATCGAGGGATCAGGGATGAACACTGAAGCTTTCTTT. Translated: CASIEGSGMNTEAFF.

CDR3 in amino acids: CASSSRITDTQYF. Here the CDR3 DNA reads TGTGCCAGCAGCTCTCGTATCACAGATACGCAGTATTTT. V gene TRBV7-3 combines with J gene TRBJ2-3; D is unclear. V was shortened by 4 bases and J by 2 bases, with 7 bases between the two germline ends. The CDR3 is 13 residues long. Germline assignment: CDR1 SGHTA and CDR2 FQGTGA. The full variable domain, rest sourced from reference TRBV7-3 and TRBJ2-3, is GAGVSQTPSNKVTEKGKYVELRCDPISGHTALYWYRQSLGQGPEFLIYFQGTGAADDSGLPNDRFFAVRPEGSVSTLKIQRTERGDSAVYLCASSSRITDTQYFGPGTRLTVL.

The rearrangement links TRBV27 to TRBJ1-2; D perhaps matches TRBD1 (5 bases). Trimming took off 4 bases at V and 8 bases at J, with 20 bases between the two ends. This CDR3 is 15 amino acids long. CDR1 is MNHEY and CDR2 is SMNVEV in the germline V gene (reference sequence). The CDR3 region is CASSYKSGFGDGYTF. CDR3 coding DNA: TGTGCCAGCAGTTACAAATCAGGGTTCGGAGACGGCTACACCTTC.

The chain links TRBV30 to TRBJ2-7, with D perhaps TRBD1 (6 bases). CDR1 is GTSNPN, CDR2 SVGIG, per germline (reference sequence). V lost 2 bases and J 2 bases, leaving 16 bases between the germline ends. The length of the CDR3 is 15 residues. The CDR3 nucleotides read TGTGCCTGGAGTAGAGGACAGAGGCCTACCTACGAGCAGTACTTC. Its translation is CAWSRGQRPTYEQYF.

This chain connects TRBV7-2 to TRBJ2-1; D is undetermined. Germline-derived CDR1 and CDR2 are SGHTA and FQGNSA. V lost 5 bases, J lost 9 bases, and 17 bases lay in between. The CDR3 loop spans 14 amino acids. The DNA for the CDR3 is TGTGCCAGCAGCCCCCCGGGCCCGAAGGTTGAGCAGTTCTTC. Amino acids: CASSPPGPKVEQFF.

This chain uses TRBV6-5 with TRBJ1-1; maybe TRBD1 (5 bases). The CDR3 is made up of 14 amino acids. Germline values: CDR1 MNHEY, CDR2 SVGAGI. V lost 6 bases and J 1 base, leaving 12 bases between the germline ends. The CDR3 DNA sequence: TGTGCCAGCAGGCGACAGATTCCGAACACTGAAGCTTTCTTT. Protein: CASRRQIPNTEAFF.

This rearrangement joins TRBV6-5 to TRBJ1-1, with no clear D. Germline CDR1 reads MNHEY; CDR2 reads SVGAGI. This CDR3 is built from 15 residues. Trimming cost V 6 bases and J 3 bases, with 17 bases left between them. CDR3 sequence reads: CASRPAGIGHTEAFF. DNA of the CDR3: TGTGCCAGCAGACCCGCGGGGATTGGGCACACTGAAGCTTTCTTT.

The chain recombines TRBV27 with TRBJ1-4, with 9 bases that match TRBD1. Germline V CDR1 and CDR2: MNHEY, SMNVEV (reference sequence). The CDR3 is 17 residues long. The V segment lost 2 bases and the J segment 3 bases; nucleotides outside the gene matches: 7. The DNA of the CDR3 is TGTGCCAGCAGTTTAACAGGGGGCTTCTGGGCTAATGAAAAACTGTTTTTT. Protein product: CASSLTGGFWANEKLFF.

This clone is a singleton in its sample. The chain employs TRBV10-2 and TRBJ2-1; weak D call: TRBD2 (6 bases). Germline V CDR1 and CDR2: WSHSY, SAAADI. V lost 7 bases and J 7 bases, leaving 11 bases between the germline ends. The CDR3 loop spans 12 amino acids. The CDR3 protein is CASTAGRNEQFF. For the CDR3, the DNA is TGCGCCAGCACCGCAGGGAGGAATGAGCAGTTCTTC.

CDR3 protein: CASSMAGIEEKLFF. Here the CDR3 DNA reads TGTGCCAGCAGTATGGCAGGGATAGAGGAAAAACTGTTTTTT. The chain couples TRBV27 to TRBJ1-4; perhaps TRBD1 as D (5 bases). Germline loops: CDR1 MNHEY, CDR2 SMNVEV (reference sequence). The CDR3 sequence is 14 residues long. The V gene lost 5 bases and the J gene lost 8 bases, with 15 bases spanning the gap. Complete variable domain (other parts from reference TRBV27 and TRBJ1-4): EAQVTQNPRYLITVTGKKLTVTCSQNMNHEYMSWYRQDPGLGLRQIYYSMNVEVTDKGDVPEGYKVSRKEKRNFPLILESPSPNQTSLYFCASSMAGIEEKLFFGSGTQLSVL.

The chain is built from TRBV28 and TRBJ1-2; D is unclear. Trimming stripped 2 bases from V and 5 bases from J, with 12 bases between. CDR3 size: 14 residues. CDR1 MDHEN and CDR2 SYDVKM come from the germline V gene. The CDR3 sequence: CASSLKQFGYGYTF. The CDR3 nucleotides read TGTGCCAGCAGTTTAAAACAGTTCGGGTATGGCTACACCTTC.

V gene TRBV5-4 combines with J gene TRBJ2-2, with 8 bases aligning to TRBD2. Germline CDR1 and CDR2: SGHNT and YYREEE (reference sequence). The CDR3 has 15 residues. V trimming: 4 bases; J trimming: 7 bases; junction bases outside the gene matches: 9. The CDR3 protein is CASSPGGIQNGELFF. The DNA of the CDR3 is TGTGCCAGCAGCCCGGGGGGGATCCAGAACGGGGAGCTGTTTTTT.

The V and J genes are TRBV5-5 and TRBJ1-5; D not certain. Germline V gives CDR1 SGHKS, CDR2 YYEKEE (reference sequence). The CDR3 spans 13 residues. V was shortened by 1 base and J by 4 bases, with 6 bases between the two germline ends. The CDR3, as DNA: TGTGCCAGCAGCTTGTTGGGGAATCAGCCCCAGCATTTT. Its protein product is CASSLLGNQPQHF.

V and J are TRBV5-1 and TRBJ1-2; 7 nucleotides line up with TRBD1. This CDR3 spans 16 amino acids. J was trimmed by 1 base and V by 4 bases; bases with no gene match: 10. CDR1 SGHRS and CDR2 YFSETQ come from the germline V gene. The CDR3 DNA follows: TGCGCCAGCAGCAGTAGCGGAGGGGGCTTTAACTATGGCTACACCTTC. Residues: CASSSSGGGFNYGYTF.

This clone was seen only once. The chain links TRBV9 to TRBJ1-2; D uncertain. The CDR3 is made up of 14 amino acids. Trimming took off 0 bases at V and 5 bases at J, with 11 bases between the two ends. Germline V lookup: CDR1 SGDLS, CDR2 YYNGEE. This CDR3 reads CASSVVQRGYGYTF. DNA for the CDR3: TGTGCCAGCAGCGTAGTACAGCGAGGTTATGGCTACACCTTC.